The rows below give T cell receptor beta chains drawn from one sample of a study of cytomegalovirus exposure and HLA in healthy donors. TCRdb's copy holds only in-frame clones and misses some; the assay was immunoSEQ multiplex PCR. This sample has tens of thousands of clones, with 78% found just once. The sequenced material came from PBMCs. Receptors were obtained from a woman aged 40 to 50 in good health and CMV-seropositive. Each CDR3 is given with its conserved first and last residue. D genes are given only for firm matches. Expanded clones are given a class, and other clones once, few, many or no size at all.

TRBV19	.	.	TRBJ2-5	CASSTTRRGTQYF	TGTGCCAGTAGTACTACTAGGAGGGGGACCCAGTACTTC
TRBV6-6	.	.	TRBJ1-1	CASSYGRGELNTEAFF	TGTGCCAGCAGTTATGGGAGGGGGGAGTTGAACACTGAAGCTTTCTTT
TRBV10-3	.	few	TRBJ1-1	CAISPGPRRGEAFF	TGTGCCATCAGTCCGGGACCTCGGAGGGGTGAAGCTTTCTTT
TRBV27	.	.	TRBJ1-5	CASSLYGVSNQPQHF	TGTGCCAGCAGTTTATACGGGGTTAGCAATCAGCCCCAGCATTTT
TRBV5-4	TRBD2	.	TRBJ2-7	CASSLELAGAYEQYF	TGTGCCAGCAGCTTGGAACTAGCGGGAGCCTACGAGCAGTACTTC
TRBV5-6	TRBD2	.	TRBJ2-5	CASSPVKRGRRETQYF	TGTGCCAGCAGCCCTGTTAAGCGGGGACGACGGGAGACCCAGTACTTC
TRBV6-4	.	.	TRBJ1-2	CASSDLPGWGYTF	TGTGCCAGCAGTGACTTACCAGGGTGGGGCTACACCTTC
TRBV5-4	TRBD2	.	TRBJ2-1	CASSPELAGYYNEQFF	TGTGCCAGCAGCCCCGAACTAGCGGGTTATTACAATGAGCAGTTCTTC
TRBV18	TRBD1	.	TRBJ1-1	CASSPPSQGDTEAFF	TGTGCCAGCTCACCACCGTCCCAGGGGGACACTGAAGCTTTCTTT
TRBV27	TRBD1	.	TRBJ1-2	CASTPRTGGFGYTF	TGTGCCAGCACCCCTCGGACAGGGGGATTTGGCTACACCTTC
TRBV5-1	.	.	TRBJ1-3	CASSLGQADSGNTIYF	TGCGCCAGCAGCTTGGGGCAGGCCGACTCTGGAAACACCATATATTTT